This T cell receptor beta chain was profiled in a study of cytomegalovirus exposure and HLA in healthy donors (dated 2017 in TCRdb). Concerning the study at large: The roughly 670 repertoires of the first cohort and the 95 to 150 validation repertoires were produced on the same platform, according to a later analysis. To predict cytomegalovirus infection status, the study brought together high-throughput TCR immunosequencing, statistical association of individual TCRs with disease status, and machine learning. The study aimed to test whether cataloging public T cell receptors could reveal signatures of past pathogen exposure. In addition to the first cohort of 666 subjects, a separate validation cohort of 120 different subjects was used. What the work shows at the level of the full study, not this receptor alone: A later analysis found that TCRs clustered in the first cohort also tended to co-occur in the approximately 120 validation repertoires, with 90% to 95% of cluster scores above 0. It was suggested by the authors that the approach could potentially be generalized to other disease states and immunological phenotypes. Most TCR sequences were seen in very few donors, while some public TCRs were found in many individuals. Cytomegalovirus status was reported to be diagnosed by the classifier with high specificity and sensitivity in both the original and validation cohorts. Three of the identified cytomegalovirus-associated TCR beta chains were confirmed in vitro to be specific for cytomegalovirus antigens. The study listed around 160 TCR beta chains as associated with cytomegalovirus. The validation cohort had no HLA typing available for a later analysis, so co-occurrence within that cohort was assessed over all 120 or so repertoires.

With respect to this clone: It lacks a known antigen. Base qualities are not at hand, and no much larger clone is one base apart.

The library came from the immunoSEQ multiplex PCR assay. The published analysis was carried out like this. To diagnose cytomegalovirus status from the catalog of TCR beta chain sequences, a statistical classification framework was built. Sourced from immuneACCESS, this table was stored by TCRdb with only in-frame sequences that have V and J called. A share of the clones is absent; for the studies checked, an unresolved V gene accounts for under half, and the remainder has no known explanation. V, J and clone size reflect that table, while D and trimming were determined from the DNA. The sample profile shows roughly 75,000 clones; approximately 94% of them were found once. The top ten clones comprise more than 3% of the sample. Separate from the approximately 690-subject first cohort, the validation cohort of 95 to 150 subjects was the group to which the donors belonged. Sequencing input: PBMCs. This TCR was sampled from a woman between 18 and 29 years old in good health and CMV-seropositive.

The encoded CDR3 is CASSPPIAQPQHF. The sequenced DNA: TGTGCCAGCAGTCCCCCCATCGCGCAGCCCCAGCATTTT. The rearranged segments are TRBV28 and TRBJ1-5; the D gene is unclear. From the cysteine up to the phenylalanine, the CDR3 has a length of 13 residues. The only DNA kept is the CDR3, 39 bases in frame from the first base. The junction carries 12 bases between V and J, which are trimmed by 5 bases and 7 bases respectively. Based on the germline V gene, the CDR1 and CDR2 sequences are MDHEN and SYDVKM.